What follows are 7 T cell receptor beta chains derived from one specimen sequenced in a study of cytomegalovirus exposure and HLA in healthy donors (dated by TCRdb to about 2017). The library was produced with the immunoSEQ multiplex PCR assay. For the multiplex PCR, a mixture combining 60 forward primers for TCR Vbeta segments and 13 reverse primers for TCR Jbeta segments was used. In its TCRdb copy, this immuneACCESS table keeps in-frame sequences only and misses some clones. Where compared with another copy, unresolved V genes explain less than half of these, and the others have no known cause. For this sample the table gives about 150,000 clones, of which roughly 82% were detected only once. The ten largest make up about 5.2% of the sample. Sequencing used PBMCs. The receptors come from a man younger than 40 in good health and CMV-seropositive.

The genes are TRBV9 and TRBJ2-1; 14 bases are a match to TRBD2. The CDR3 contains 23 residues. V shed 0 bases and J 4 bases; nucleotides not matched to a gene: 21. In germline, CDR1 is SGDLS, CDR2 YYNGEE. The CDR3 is CASSVDGRGLGTSGRWAYNEQFF. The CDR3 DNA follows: TGTGCCAGCAGCGTAGACGGGAGAGGGTTGGGGACTAGCGGGAGATGGGCGTACAATGAGCAGTTCTTC.

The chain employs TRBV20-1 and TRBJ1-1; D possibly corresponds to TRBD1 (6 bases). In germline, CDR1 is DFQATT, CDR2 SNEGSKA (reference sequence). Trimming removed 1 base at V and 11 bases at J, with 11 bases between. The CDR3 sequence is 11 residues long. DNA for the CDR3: TGCAGTGCTAGAGGTGACAGGTCGGCTTTCTTT. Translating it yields CSARGDRSAFF.

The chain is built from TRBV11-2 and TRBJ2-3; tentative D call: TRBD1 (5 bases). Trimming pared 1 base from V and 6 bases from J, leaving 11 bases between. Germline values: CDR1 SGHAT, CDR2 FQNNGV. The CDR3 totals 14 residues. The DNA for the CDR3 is TGTGCCAGCAGCTTAGTTAGGGGCCTGGATACGCAGTATTTT. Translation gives CASSLVRGLDTQYF.

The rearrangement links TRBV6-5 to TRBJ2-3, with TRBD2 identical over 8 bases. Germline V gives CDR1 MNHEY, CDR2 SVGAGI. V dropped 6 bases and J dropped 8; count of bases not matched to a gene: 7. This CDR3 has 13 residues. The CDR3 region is CASSRGGTGTQYF. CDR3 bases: TGTGCCAGCAGCCGGGGGGGCACGGGTACGCAGTATTTT.

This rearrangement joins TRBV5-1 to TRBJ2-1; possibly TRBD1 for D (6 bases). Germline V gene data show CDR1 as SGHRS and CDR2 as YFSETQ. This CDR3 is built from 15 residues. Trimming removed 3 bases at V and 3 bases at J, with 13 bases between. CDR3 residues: CASSSGTSLYNEQFF. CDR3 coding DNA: TGCGCCAGCAGCTCAGGGACATCTCTCTACAATGAGCAGTTCTTC.

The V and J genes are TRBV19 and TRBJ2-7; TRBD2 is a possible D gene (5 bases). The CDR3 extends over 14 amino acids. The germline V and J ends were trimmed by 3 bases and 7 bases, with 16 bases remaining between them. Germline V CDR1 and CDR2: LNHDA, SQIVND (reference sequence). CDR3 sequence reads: CASSIRALAGEQYF. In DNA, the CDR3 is TGTGCCAGTAGTATTCGGGCCCTCGCGGGTGAGCAGTACTTC.

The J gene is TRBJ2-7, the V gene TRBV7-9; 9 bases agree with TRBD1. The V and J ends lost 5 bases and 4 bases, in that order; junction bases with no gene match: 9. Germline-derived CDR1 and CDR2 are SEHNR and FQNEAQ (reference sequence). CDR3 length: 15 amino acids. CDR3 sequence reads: CASSGEGQGIYEQYF. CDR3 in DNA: TGTGCCAGCAGCGGTGAAGGACAGGGGATTTACGAGCAGTACTTC.